What follows is one T cell receptor beta chain and its context. Its antigen target is currently unknown. Nothing much larger sits one base from this clone, and base qualities are not available. These data originate in a study of OX40 agonist ivuxolimab in advanced cancers. As for the study more broadly: Ivuxolimab was a fully human IgG2 agonistic monoclonal antibody targeting the costimulatory receptor OX40 (CD134). The monotherapy dose-escalation portion (N ≈ 57 patients) of the phase I ivuxolimab trial is reported in the paper. Partial responses occurred in three dose-escalation patients, of whom one had hepatocellular carcinoma and two had cutaneous melanoma. The purpose of peripheral TCRbeta sequencing was to test whether ivuxolimab changed TCR sequence diversity and led to clonal T-cell expansion. Patients were allowed to have had prior anti-PD-1, anti-PD-L1 or anti-CTLA-4 therapy, and about 40% of the dose-escalation patients had been treated with checkpoint inhibitors. In the dose-escalation cohort, roughly 82% of patients were male, and the mean age was 60 years with a range of roughly 20 to 80. Of the roughly 52 patients in dose escalation, about 19 had hepatocellular carcinoma, some 15 had melanoma, 9 had renal cell carcinoma and 9 had head and neck cancer. Intravenous ivuxolimab was administered to patients every 2 weeks at six dose levels: 0.01, 0.1, 0.3, 1.5, 3 and 10 mg/kg.

Taken from cysteine to phenylalanine, the CDR3 has 14 residues. CDR3 DNA only is kept here, 42 bases in frame from base 1. The germline V gene encodes CDR1 MGHRA and CDR2 YSYEKL. Relative to germline, V is missing 5 bases and J is missing 4 bases, with 5 bases of the junction outside any gene match. Genomic DNA was isolated from the sorted cells so that the TCRbeta CDR3 region could be sequenced. TCRbeta CDR3 regions were sequenced using the immunoSEQ Assay. Held by TCRdb, this immuneACCESS table contains in-frame sequences only and omits some clones. Under half of the omission traces to an unresolved V gene where checked; the cause of the rest is unknown. The sample profile shows more than 20,000 clones; around 75% of them were found once. Of the sample, roughly a third is held by the ten largest clones. Patients with autoimmune disease history or receiving systemic immunosuppression were excluded from the trial. Peripheral blood for TCR sequencing was drawn from every dose cohort at baseline, at cycle 4 day 1 and at cycle 7 day 1. Samples came from an open-label, multicenter, first-in-human phase I dose-escalation trial of ivuxolimab. Adults with locally advanced or metastatic head and neck squamous cell, hepatocellular, melanoma or renal cell carcinoma were enrolled in the trial. Before TCR sequencing, CD4+ and CD8+ T cells were separately sorted from peripheral blood.

Beyond this particular receptor, the publication reports: Low levels of normalized T-cell clonal expansion were also seen in some nonresponding patients. Antigen specificity was not determined for the clonally expanded peripheral T cells. On average, CD8+ T cells showed more expanded clones than CD4+ T cells after ivuxolimab. In the 0.1-3.0 mg/kg groups, partial responders were among the patients with the lowest normalized peripheral clonal expansion, particularly in CD8+ T cells. At doses of 0.1 to 3.0 mg/kg, clonal expansion of both CD4+ and CD8+ T cells in blood was seen between baseline and week 6.

The sample was CD4+ or CD8+ T cells sorted from blood, taken in a trial of the OX40 agonist ivuxolimab. The chain couples TRBV4-1 to TRBJ2-7; 10 central bases correspond to TRBD2. The sequence was collected from an adult with an advanced solid tumor such as melanoma, head and neck, liver or kidney cancer. The sequenced DNA: TGCGCCAGCAGCTTGGGGACTAGCGAATACGAGCAGTACTTC. This translates into CASSLGTSEYEQYF.